A single sample is the source of the 14 T cell receptor beta chains below, sequenced in a study of cytomegalovirus exposure and HLA in healthy donors. Amplification used 60 Vbeta primers and 13 Jbeta primers. Only in-frame clones appear in the TCRdb table, and some are missing; sequencing was by immunoSEQ multiplex PCR. This table has more than 130,000 clones, 60% to 80% appearing once. Sequenced input: PBMCs. The receptors stem from a woman aged 45-65 years in good health and CMV-seronegative.

The V and J genes are TRBV15 and TRBJ1-2, with 8 bases fitting TRBD1. The germline CDR1 and CDR2 sequences are LNHNV and YYDKDF (reference sequence). V gave up 0 bases and J gave up 7 bases; unmatched junction bases: 7. The CDR3 totals 15 residues. CDR3 region: CATSRDLGQGGGYTF. CDR3 coding DNA: TGTGCCACCAGCAGAGATCTCGGACAGGGAGGTGGCTACACCTTC.

The V gene is TRBV11-2, the J gene TRBJ2-1; 8 positions match TRBD2. The CDR3 is 15 residues long. CDR1 is SGHAT and CDR2 is FQNNGV in the germline V gene. With 2 bases clipped from V and 9 bases from J, the junction kept 9 bases outside the gene matches. The CDR3 DNA is TGTGCCAGCAGCTTAATCCCGGGGGGGCCTAGTGAGCAGTTCTTC. Encoded protein: CASSLIPGGPSEQFF. Using reference TRBV11-2 and TRBJ2-1 for the parts outside the CDR3, the full variable domain is EAGVAQSPRYKIIEKRQSVAFWCNPISGHATLYWYQQILGQGPKLLIQFQNNGVVDDSQLPKDRFSAERLKGVDSTLKIQPAKLEDSAVYLCASSLIPGGPSEQFFGPGTRLTVL.

The rearrangement joins TRBV28 to TRBJ1-4; a possible D gene is TRBD1 (6 bases). V dropped 3 bases and J dropped 11 bases, with 16 bases sitting between them. CDR3 length: 14 amino acids. In germline, CDR1 is MDHEN, CDR2 SYDVKM. The CDR3 is CASSLSDSGRKLFF. Written as DNA, the CDR3 is TGTGCCAGCAGTTTGTCGGACAGTGGTCGGAAACTGTTTTTT.

The CDR3 spells CASSLTGQGGSSQHF. CDR3 in DNA: TGTGCCAGCAGCTTAACGGGACAGGGTGGGTCTTCCCAGCATTTT. This chain joins TRBV7-2 and TRBJ1-5; 9 bases map to TRBD1. V lost 2 bases, J lost 11 bases, and 10 bases stayed unmatched. Germline CDR1 and CDR2: SGHTA and FQGNSA. This CDR3 contains 15 residues.

This clone was seen a handful of times. The chain uses TRBV11-2 and TRBJ2-5, with TRBD1 identical over 7 bases. The J call is uncertain, as TRBJ2-7 better fits the DNA end. The CDR3 contains 14 residues. CDR1 SGHAT and CDR2 FQNNGV come from the germline V gene. CDR3 DNA sequence: TGTGCCAGCAGCTCGACAGGGTTAAGTTTCGAGCAGTACTTC. Translation: CASSSTGLSFEQYF.

In its sample, this clone was seen a few times. The chain links TRBV6-6 to TRBJ2-1; 8 nucleotides match TRBD2. With 5 bases clipped from V and 3 bases from J, the junction kept 6 bases outside the gene matches. Germline V gene data show CDR1 as MNHNY and CDR2 as SVGAGI (reference sequence). The CDR3 extends over 15 amino acids. The CDR3 bases are TGTGCCAGCAGTGCACGGGGGGGCTTCTACAATGAGCAGTTCTTC. Translated, it gives CASSARGGFYNEQFF.

This clone was seen only once. This chain connects TRBV7-9 to TRBJ2-2; no reliable D call. Trimming took 8 bases from V and 4 from J, leaving 8 bases between them. Germline assignment: CDR1 SEHNR and CDR2 FQNEAQ (reference sequence). The CDR3 totals 12 residues. The CDR3, as DNA: TGTGCCAGCGGAAGGAGCACCGGGGAGCTGTTTTTT. Protein: CASGRSTGELFF.

The V call is TRBV5-4, the J call TRBJ1-3; D is perhaps TRBD1 (6 bases). This CDR3 contains 16 residues. With 0 bases removed from V and 4 bases from J, the gap between germline ends came to 14 bases. The germline V gene encodes CDR1 SGHNT and CDR2 YYREEE (reference sequence). The CDR3 nucleotides read TGTGCCAGCAGCTTGGGGGGGCTGGGGCTCGGAAACACCATATATTTT. This encodes CASSLGGLGLGNTIYF. Full variable domain (outside the CDR3, taken from reference TRBV5-4 and TRBJ1-3): ETGVTQSPTHLIKTRGQQVTLRCSSQSGHNTVSWYQQALGQGPQFIFQYYREEENGRGNFPPRFSGLQFPNYSSELNVNALELDDSALYLCASSLGGLGLGNTIYFGEGSWLTVV.

This clone was observed a few times. This sequence joins TRBV10-3 and TRBJ1-6, with D perhaps matching TRBD1 (6 bases). From germline, CDR1 is ENHRY and CDR2 SYGVKD. This CDR3 has 14 amino acids. Between the trimmed V and J ends, which lost 5 bases and 4 bases, there was a span of 9 bases. The CDR3 sequence: CAISSTGYNSPLHF. CDR3 nucleotides: TGTGCCATCAGTTCCACAGGGTATAATTCACCCCTCCACTTT.

This rearrangement joins TRBV6-1 to TRBJ2-7, with D tentatively TRBD2 (6 bases). Trimming left V 2 bases short and J 3 bases short, with 14 bases between. This CDR3 region has 15 residues. Germline CDR1 is MNHNS and CDR2 is SASEGT. The CDR3 DNA sequence: TGTGCCAGCAGTGAACTCGGGGCGGGAATCTACGAGCAGTACTTC. Encoded protein: CASSELGAGIYEQYF.

This chain uses TRBV5-5 with TRBJ1-2; no firm D call. Germline V lookup: CDR1 SGHKS, CDR2 YYEKEE (reference sequence). Trimming left V 0 bases short and J 8 bases short, with 11 bases between. The CDR3 extends over 13 amino acids. This CDR3 is CASSLAEVGGYTF. CDR3 DNA: TGTGCCAGCAGCTTGGCGGAGGTAGGCGGCTACACCTTC.

The chain links TRBV2 to TRBJ2-7, with 10 nucleotides matching TRBD1. Germline values: CDR1 SNHLY, CDR2 FYNNEI. The ends lost 6 bases at V and 5 bases at J; junction bases unmatched: 4. The length of the CDR3 is 13 residues. The CDR3 is CASSTDRGDEQYF. CDR3 coding DNA: TGTGCCAGCAGCACGGACAGGGGGGACGAGCAGTACTTC.

The rearrangement joins TRBV6-1 to TRBJ2-2; possible D gene TRBD1, 6 bases. Between the trimmed V and J ends, which lost 0 bases and 6 bases, there was a span of 11 bases. This CDR3 spans 15 amino acids. Germline V gives CDR1 MNHNS, CDR2 SASEGT. CDR3 coding DNA: TGTGCCAGCAGTGAAGCGGGGGCGCCGGCCGGGGAGCTGTTTTTT. Its protein product is CASSEAGAPAGELFF.

The V call is TRBV7-2, the J call TRBJ1-2; D call uncertain. Germline-derived CDR1 and CDR2 are SGHTA and FQGNSA. There are 14 residues in the CDR3. Trimming left V 4 bases short and J 5 bases short, with 14 bases between. DNA of the CDR3: TGTGCCAGCAGCTCTATTTCTCGCTTGTATGGCTACACCTTC. Amino acid sequence: CASSSISRLYGYTF.